Detailed here is one T cell receptor (beta chain). The V and J ends lost 1 base and 4 bases, in that order; junction bases with no gene match: 8. The germline V gene has CDR1 MNHEY and CDR2 SMNVEV (reference sequence). This CDR3 has 16 amino acids. This entry is derived from a study of T cell changes during pregnancy in multiple sclerosis. The protocol was immunoSEQ multiplex PCR, while the TCRdb copy is restricted to in-frame clones and leaves out a portion. The sample holds approximately 50,000 clones, approximately 92% seen once. The receptor was isolated from a female donor with multiple sclerosis, enrolled in a pregnancy study. The rearrangement joins TRBV27 to TRBJ1-2; 8 bases are a match to TRBD1. The sequences come from CD4+ T cells from peripheral blood mononuclear cells, collected in the third trimester of pregnancy. The CDR3: CASSLFPGQDFYGYTF. CDR3 bases: TGTGCCAGCAGTTTATTTCCGGGACAGGACTTCTATGGCTACACCTTC.